This T cell receptor beta chain came from a study of shared clonotypes between healthy human individuals. At the level of the study: Donors consisted of two women and three men between 18 and 49.

Every immunoSEQ plate was one replicate of a subset's evenly spread DNA. Some clones are missing from TCRdb's copy, which holds only in-frame ones; the method was immunoSEQ multiplex PCR. The sample has about 770,000 clones; around 77% are singletons. Comment on this clone: Its specificity is unknown. Other DNA sequences within the sample encode an identical CDR3.

This CDR3 is built from 13 residues. With 5 bases removed from V and 5 bases from J, the gap between germline ends came to 10 bases. Per the germline V gene, CDR1 is LNHDA and CDR2 is SQIVND (reference sequence). Study-level points and caveats: Relative to memory subsets, naive subsets generally showed larger estimated richness.

Investigators divided CD4+ cells into CD45RA+ naive and CD45RA-negative memory subsets. The receptor comes from a woman aged 25 to 39 in good health. The genes are TRBV19 and TRBJ1-5, with D possibly matching TRBD1 (5 bases). Sequencing input: memory CD4+ T cells sorted from blood. Subset noted: CD45RA-negative fraction. DNA for the CDR3: TGTGCCAGTAGTGACAGCCTCGATCAGCCCCAGCATTTT. Amino acids: CASSDSLDQPQHF.